This TCR beta chain was observed in a study of vaccination effects on CD4 cells after COVID-19. This clone has just a few counts. As yet, its antigen is unknown. Viral peptide pools were used in the ViraFEST assay to expand antigen-specific CD4+ T cells, and sequencing came afterward. An approximately 10-day culture period preceded the isolation of CD4+ T cells. Of the BNT162b2 and mRNA-1273 vaccines, participants received two doses of one or the other. The CDR3 sequence is 15 residues long. CDR1 and CDR2 (germline): LGHNA, YNFKEQ. V trimming: 1 base; J trimming: 4 bases; junction bases outside the gene matches: 1. Sequencing was performed with immunoSEQ multiplex PCR; in TCRdb, only in-frame clones are kept and a portion is missing. The sample carries around 22,000 clones, about 72% recorded once.

The source material was CD4+ T cells from PBMCs cultured with HCoV-229E spike peptides, sampled after COVID-19 vaccination. The clonotype originates from a human donor who received a COVID-19 vaccine. The chain recombines TRBV4-2 with TRBJ2-3; TRBD1 agrees at 11 bases. In DNA form, the CDR3 reads TGTGCCAGCAGCCAAGGGACAGGGGGCGCAGATACGCAGTATTTT. Protein product: CASSQGTGGADTQYF.